This T cell receptor beta chain was documented in a study of shared clonotypes between healthy human individuals (dated by TCRdb to 2020 to 2021). About the full investigation: A couple of women and a few men aged 18 to 49 years were included in the cohort. Per donor, leukapheresis produced somewhere between about 0.94 and 10 billion PBMCs. To increase sequencing depth and limit assay-specific biases, TCR repertoire library preparation and sequencing were carried out by different laboratories using diverse techniques. To estimate repertoire size and how much clonotype sharing occurs between individuals, the study deeply sequenced the blood TCR repertoires of several healthy adults. For each donor, three plates each were used for CD4 naive and CD4 memory, two plates were used for CD8 naive, and one plate was used for CD8 memory. Here is what the overall study found, with its caveats: Compared with non-shared clonotypes, clonotypes shared by all four sorted-subset donors had higher generation probabilities. Estimated clonotype richness was generally larger for naive than for memory subsets. Sampling was limited to blood, and TCR repertoires in tissue likely differ from TCR repertoires in blood. When several donors were compared, the shared fraction of clonotypes was approximately 5% for naive CD4, 3.5% to 4% for naive CD8, 2.3% for memory CD4, and 0.4% for memory CD8. The genetic and exposure-history diversity represented was limited by the small number of donors. Even with the large sequencing depth, rarefaction of the sorted-subset datasets indicated that sequencing was incomplete. Based on pairwise subsampling, the degree of clonotype sharing among donors was expected to be affected by sequencing depth.

In the case of this clone: The target of this receptor is not known. No base quality values were provided; no much bigger clone lies one nucleotide off.

Using the deep immunoSEQ assay, multiplex PCR amplified TCR CDR3 regions from genomic DNA. Extracted genomic DNA from each cell subset was distributed evenly across all wells of several immunoSEQ 96-well plates, and each plate was treated as a replicate. For sorted subsets, each replicate PCR was loaded with 150 to 250 ng genomic DNA, equivalent to approximately 33,000 T cell genomes. Purified libraries were quantified with a Qubit 3.0 fluorometer, sized on a Bioanalyzer 2100, and re-quantified with the KAPA Library Quantification kit. Every immunoSEQ 96-well plate was sequenced on a separate single-read 150-cycle Illumina NextSeq 550 flow cell. In the authors' own workflow: Because the immunoSEQ output included only junctional sequences and no quality scores, the filtering could not be the same as the filtering used for full-length reads. To assign V/J genes and CDR3, sequences were annotated using PyIR, a Python wrapper for IgBLAST v1.9, with IMGT germline references. Reads were removed for weak V/J assignments (E-value above 1e-6), missing CDR3, stop codons, out-of-frame junctions, or ambiguous translated residues. V3J clonotypes were defined as sequences sharing the same inferred V gene, J gene, and CDR3 amino acid sequence. Percentage overlap between repertoires was computed as shared unique clonotypes divided by the size of the smaller repertoire. Repertoire richness was assessed with RTK rarefaction, the Chao1 estimator, and Recon v2.1 estimates of unobserved clonotypes. Generation probabilities for all TCRbeta clonotypes obtained by the gDNA method from a handful of donors were computed using OLGA. TCRdb provides this immuneACCESS table in a form limited to in-frame rearrangements. Some clones are lacking; in checked studies, under half of them reflect an unresolved V gene, and why the rest are absent is not known. V, J and clone size are taken as reported in that table, and D and trimming were inferred from the DNA itself. In all, the sample holds around 2.5 million clones, and roughly 93% of those were seen once. About 0.34% of the sample goes to the ten largest clones.

Trimming accounts for 0 bases at V and 4 bases at J, while the number of junction bases matched to no gene is 6. CDR1 and CDR2 were assigned from the germline V gene as SGDLS and YYNGEE. There are 16 amino acids in the CDR3, from cysteine to phenylalanine inclusive. The sequence is cut down to CDR3 DNA, 48 bases in frame from base 1. Donors were healthy HIV-negative adults with no recently reported acute infections or vaccinations. Only Caucasian adults living in Nashville, Tennessee, USA were represented among the donors. CD4+ T cells were enriched through magnetic negative selection, after which naive cells were positively selected on CD45RA and the remaining negative fraction served as the memory subset. Blood was collected by leukapheresis, and PBMCs were isolated by Ficoll-Histopaque density gradient centrifugation and then cryopreserved in liquid nitrogen vapor phase. Analytical flow cytometry was used to check the purity and quantity of every magnetically sorted T cell population. Genomic DNA was isolated from each sorted fraction and quantified by UV absorbance on a Nanodrop 2000c.

The origin of this receptor is a man aged 18 to 30 in good health. Some clones in this sample may be carry-over from other donors' samples. Rearrangement joined TRBV9 to TRBJ2-2, with TRBD2 identical over 7 junction bases. The material sequenced was naive CD4+ T cells from PBMCs. The meaning of the sample's cell subset or site label: CD45RA+ positively selected. CDR3 reads: CASSVVTGGGTGELFF. The sequence in DNA is TGTGCCAGCAGCGTAGTGACGGGAGGCGGCACCGGGGAGCTGTTTTTT. With the rest looked up from the reference TRBV9 and TRBJ2-2 genes rather than sequenced, the full variable domain is DSGVTQTPKHLITATGQRVTLRCSPRSGDLSVYWYQQSLDQGLQFLIQYYNGEERAKGNILERFSAQQFPDLHSELNLSSLELGDSALYFCASSVVTGGGTGELFFGEGSRLTVL.